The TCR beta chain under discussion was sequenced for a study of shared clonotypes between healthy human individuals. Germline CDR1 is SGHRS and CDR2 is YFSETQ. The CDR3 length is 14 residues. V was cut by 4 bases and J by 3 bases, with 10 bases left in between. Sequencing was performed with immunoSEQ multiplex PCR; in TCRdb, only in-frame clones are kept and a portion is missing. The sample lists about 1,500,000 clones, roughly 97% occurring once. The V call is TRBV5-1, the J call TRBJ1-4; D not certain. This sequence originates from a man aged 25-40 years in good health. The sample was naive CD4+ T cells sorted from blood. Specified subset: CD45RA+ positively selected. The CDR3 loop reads CASSEGMANEKLFF. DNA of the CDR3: TGCGCCAGCAGCGAGGGTATGGCTAATGAAAAACTGTTTTTT.